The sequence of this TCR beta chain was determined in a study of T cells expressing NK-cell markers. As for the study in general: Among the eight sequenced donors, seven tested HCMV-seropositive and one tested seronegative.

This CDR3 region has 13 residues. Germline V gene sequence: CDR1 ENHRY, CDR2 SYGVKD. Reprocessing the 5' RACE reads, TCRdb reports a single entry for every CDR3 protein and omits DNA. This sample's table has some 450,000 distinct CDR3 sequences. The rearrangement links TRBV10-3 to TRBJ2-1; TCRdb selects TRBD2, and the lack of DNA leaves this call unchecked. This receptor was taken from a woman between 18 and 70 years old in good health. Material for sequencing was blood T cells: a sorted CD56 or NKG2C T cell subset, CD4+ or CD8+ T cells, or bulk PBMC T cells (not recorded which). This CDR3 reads CAILGTSYNEQFF.